This is a list of T cell receptor beta chains from one sample in a study of pediatric ulcerative colitis. Method: immunoSEQ multiplex PCR; TCRdb's copy keeps in-frame clones and lacks some. The sample contains over 45,000 clones, about 78% of which appear only once. The sequencing sample was made of gut tissue. The receptors shown here come from a girl aged 10 to 17 with moderate ulcerative colitis. CDR3s include the opening cysteine and the closing phenylalanine or tryptophan. D genes are given only for firm matches. Rows give clone size only sometimes, using once, few, many, or a class for an expanded clone.

CDR3 DNA,CDR3 protein,D gene,J gene,V gene,clone size
TGCGCCAGCAGTCTGATGGTTTGGGATAAGGTCCCAGATACGCAGTATTTT,CASSLMVWDKVPDTQYF,.,TRBJ2-3,TRBV23-1,.
TGTGCCAGCAGCTTAGGTTGGAGAGACGAGCAGTACTTC,CASSLGWRDEQYF,.,TRBJ2-7,TRBV7-9,.
TGTGCCAGCAAGGACAGCTATGGCTACACCTTC,CASKDSYGYTF,.,TRBJ1-2,TRBV2,few
TGTGCCAGCAGCCAAGGGCGGGGGGCGAACCATGGCTACACCTTC,CASSQGRGANHGYTF,.,TRBJ1-2,TRBV14,.
TGTGCCAGCAGCTTAACTCGAGGGCAGGGTAATGAGCAGTTCTTC,CASSLTRGQGNEQFF,.,TRBJ2-1,TRBV7-3,once
TGTGCCAGCTGGAAGGTCCGGGTCTCCGATGGAGCCTATGGCTACACCTTC,CASWKVRVSDGAYGYTF,.,TRBJ1-2,TRBV2,.
TGCGCCAGCGCGGGTACGAACACCGGGGAGCTGTTTTTT,CASAGTNTGELFF,.,TRBJ2-2,TRBV5-1,.
TGTGCCAGCAGCTTAGAAACAGATACGCAGTATTTT,CASSLETDTQYF,.,TRBJ2-3,TRBV7-9,.
TGTGCCAGCGCTTTAGGGGAAGTTGAGCAGTTCTTC,CASALGEVEQFF,.,TRBJ2-1,TRBV6-1,.
TGTGCCATCAGTGAGCGGGTAACAGATTTAACAGATACGCAGTATTTT,CAISERVTDLTDTQYF,.,TRBJ2-3,TRBV10-3,.
TGTGCCAGCAGCGCTCTAGGACAGGGGTTCTCATATGGCTACACCTTC,CASSALGQGFSYGYTF,TRBD1,TRBJ1-2,TRBV2,.
TGTGCCATCAGTGAGGCGACGGATACGCAGTATTTT,CAISEATDTQYF,.,TRBJ2-3,TRBV10-3,.
TGTGCCAGCAGTAGGACTAGCGGCAACTCCTACAATGAGCAGTTCTTC,CASSRTSGNSYNEQFF,TRBD2,TRBJ2-1,TRBV6-4,.
TGTGCCAGCAGCTTTAGTTCGGGCTCGATCCAGCCCCAGCATTTT,CASSFSSGSIQPQHF,.,TRBJ1-5,TRBV5-6,once
TGTGCCAGCAGTGCTGTTTTCGGGACCCCGTACGAGCAGTACTTC,CASSAVFGTPYEQYF,.,TRBJ2-7,TRBV6-5,.
TGTGCCAGCAGGAAGGACAGGGGCCCTCCTTACTACGAGCAGTACTTC,CASRKDRGPPYYEQYF,TRBD1,TRBJ2-7,TRBV5-4,.
TGTGCCAGCAGCTTAGTAGCGGGAGGGGCCGGGGACACCGGGGAGCTGTTTTTT,CASSLVAGGAGDTGELFF,TRBD2,TRBJ2-2,TRBV7-6,.
TGTGCCAGCAGCTTAAGTCTGAGTGGTACAGGCAATGAGCAGTTCTTC,CASSLSLSGTGNEQFF,.,TRBJ2-1,TRBV7-4,.
TGTGCCAGCAGTGGGATAACAGGGACGCATTACGTTCCCTACGAGCAGTACTTC,CASSGITGTHYVPYEQYF,.,TRBJ2-7,TRBV2,.
TGTGCCAGCAGGGCCCCCGGGACAGAGAGTTCACCCCTCCACTTT,CASRAPGTESSPLHF,TRBD1,TRBJ1-6,TRBV6-1,.
TGTGCCAGCTCACCCGGTCTAGCGGGAGGGTCCTACGAGCAGTACTTC,CASSPGLAGGSYEQYF,TRBD2,TRBJ2-7,TRBV18,.
TGCGCCAGCAGCCAAGATTGGAGTCGAAGCGGGGGGCAAGAGACCCAGTACTTC,CASSQDWSRSGGQETQYF,TRBD2,TRBJ2-5,TRBV4-1,.
TGTGCCAGCAAACTCAAGGGCGGGGTTGGCTACACCTTC,CASKLKGGVGYTF,.,TRBJ1-2,TRBV27,.
TGTGCCAGCAGCTTAGTTAACAGGGGACTGCGAGGCTACACCTTC,CASSLVNRGLRGYTF,TRBD1,TRBJ1-2,TRBV7-2,.
TGTGCCAGCAATCAACTAGCGGGGGGGGATGAGCAGTTCTTC,CASNQLAGGDEQFF,TRBD2,TRBJ2-1,TRBV6-5,once
TGTGCCAGCAGTGAAGCCAGCTTTGATATCCTACGCCCAGATACGCAGTATTTT,CASSEASFDILRPDTQYF,.,TRBJ2-3,TRBV6-1,.
TGTGCCAGCAGCTTAGCGCTTTGGGGTCATAACTATGGCTACACCTTC,CASSLALWGHNYGYTF,.,TRBJ1-2,TRBV7-2,.
TGTGCCAGCAGTCTCTCCCCGGATAGCTATGGCTACACCTTC,CASSLSPDSYGYTF,.,TRBJ1-2,TRBV2,.
TGTGCCAGCAGCCGGGGGCAGGGGGGCGGCCGGGAGACCCAGTACTTC,CASSRGQGGGRETQYF,.,TRBJ2-5,TRBV11-2,.
TGCGCCAGCAGCTTGAATAGTTATGGCTACACCTTC,CASSLNSYGYTF,.,TRBJ1-2,TRBV5-1,.
TGTGCCAGCAGCGTGTTACCGGGGGAGACAGTGCACACTGAAGCTTTCTTT,CASSVLPGETVHTEAFF,.,TRBJ1-1,TRBV5-6,.
TGCAGCTCCAGGGGGACCACAGATACGCAGTATTTT,CSSRGTTDTQYF,TRBD1,TRBJ2-3,TRBV29-1,.
TGCGCCAGCAGTCAGTCGACAGGACTGAACACTGAAGCTTTCTTT,CASSQSTGLNTEAFF,.,TRBJ1-1,TRBV5-1,few
TGTGCCAGCAGCTTAGCGGGACATGAGCAGTTCTTC,CASSLAGHEQFF,TRBD2,TRBJ2-1,TRBV5-4,.
TGTGCCAGCACCGGTGGGTACACTGAAGCTTTCTTT,CASTGGYTEAFF,.,TRBJ1-1,TRBV28,.
TGTGCCAGCAGCTTCATCCCGGGACTAGAGACCCAGTACTTC,CASSFIPGLETQYF,.,TRBJ2-5,TRBV7-9,.
TGTGCCAGTCAGCCGGCTAGCACAGATACGCAGTATTTT,CASQPASTDTQYF,.,TRBJ2-3,TRBV5-4,.
TGTGCCAGCAAGTCCACAGTGAACACCGGGGAGCTGTTTTTT,CASKSTVNTGELFF,.,TRBJ2-2,TRBV2,.
TGCGCCAGCAGCCTCGCTAATTCCTATAATTCACCCCTCCACTTT,CASSLANSYNSPLHF,.,TRBJ1-6,TRBV5-1,.
TGTGCCCAGCGGTACCCTAACACAGATACGCAGTATTTT,CAQRYPNTDTQYF,.,TRBJ2-3,TRBV30,.
TGTGCCAGCAAAGGGGCAGTCAATCAGCCCCAGCATTTT,CASKGAVNQPQHF,.,TRBJ1-5,TRBV6-6,few
TGTGCCAGCAGTGAATTTCCTAGCGGGAGGTACGAGCAGTACTTC,CASSEFPSGRYEQYF,TRBD2,TRBJ2-7,TRBV6-1,.
TGTGCCAGCAGTGTCCAAGGTTTCAATCAGCCCCAGCATTTT,CASSVQGFNQPQHF,.,TRBJ1-5,TRBV2,.
TGTGCCAGCAGCTTATGGAGCACAGATACGCAGTATTTT,CASSLWSTDTQYF,.,TRBJ2-3,TRBV7-6,.
TGTGCCAGCAGCTTAGCATTCTTCAGCTCCTACAATGAGCAGTTCTTC,CASSLAFFSSYNEQFF,.,TRBJ2-1,TRBV7-2,once
TGTGCCATTGATGAGTGGGGCTATGGCTACACCTTC,CAIDEWGYGYTF,.,TRBJ1-2,TRBV6-1,few
TGTGCCAGCACCCGAAGACCCACTGAAGCTTTCTTT,CASTRRPTEAFF,.,TRBJ1-1,TRBV28,.
TGTGCCAGCAGTTTAAAGGGGCCCTCAAGCGCCTACGAGCAGTACTTC,CASSLKGPSSAYEQYF,.,TRBJ2-7,TRBV28,.
TGCGCCAGCAGCTTGGACAGTGCCAACACCGGGGAGCTGTTTTTT,CASSLDSANTGELFF,.,TRBJ2-2,TRBV5-1,.
TGCGCCAGCAGCCTCCGGGGGGATTTGGTTGAGCAGTTCTTC,CASSLRGDLVEQFF,TRBD2,TRBJ2-1,TRBV5-1,.
TGCGCCAGCAGCTTGGCCGGCAGCAATGAGCAGTTCTTC,CASSLAGSNEQFF,.,TRBJ2-1,TRBV5-1,medium-sized
TGCGCCAGCGGAACTACCGGGACCTACACCGGGGAGCTGTTTTTT,CASGTTGTYTGELFF,.,TRBJ2-2,TRBV4-3,.
TGTGCCAGCAGCTTAAGGGTTCTGAGGGGAATCGGCATGAACACTGAAGCTTTCTTT,CASSLRVLRGIGMNTEAFF,.,TRBJ1-1,TRBV7-2,.
TGTGCCAGCAGTGTATCGGGAAGCTCCTACGAGCAGTACTTC,CASSVSGSSYEQYF,.,TRBJ2-7,TRBV25-1,.
TGTGCCACCAGCAGAGGGGGACTAGCGGGTCACGAGCAGTTCTTC,CATSRGGLAGHEQFF,TRBD2,TRBJ2-1,TRBV15,.